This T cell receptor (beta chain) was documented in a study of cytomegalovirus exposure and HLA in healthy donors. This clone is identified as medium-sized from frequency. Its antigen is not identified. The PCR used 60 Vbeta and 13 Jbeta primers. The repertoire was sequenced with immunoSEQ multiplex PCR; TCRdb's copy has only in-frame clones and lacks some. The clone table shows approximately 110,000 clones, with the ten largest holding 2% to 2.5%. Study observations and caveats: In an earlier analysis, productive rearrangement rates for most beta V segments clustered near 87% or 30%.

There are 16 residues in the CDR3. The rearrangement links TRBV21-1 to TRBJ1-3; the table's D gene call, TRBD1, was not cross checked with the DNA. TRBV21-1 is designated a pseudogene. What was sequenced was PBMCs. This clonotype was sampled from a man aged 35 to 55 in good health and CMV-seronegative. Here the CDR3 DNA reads TGTGCCAGCAGCGTTAGGGGGCTGATCTCTGGAAACACCATATATTTT. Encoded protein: CASSVRGLISGNTIYF.